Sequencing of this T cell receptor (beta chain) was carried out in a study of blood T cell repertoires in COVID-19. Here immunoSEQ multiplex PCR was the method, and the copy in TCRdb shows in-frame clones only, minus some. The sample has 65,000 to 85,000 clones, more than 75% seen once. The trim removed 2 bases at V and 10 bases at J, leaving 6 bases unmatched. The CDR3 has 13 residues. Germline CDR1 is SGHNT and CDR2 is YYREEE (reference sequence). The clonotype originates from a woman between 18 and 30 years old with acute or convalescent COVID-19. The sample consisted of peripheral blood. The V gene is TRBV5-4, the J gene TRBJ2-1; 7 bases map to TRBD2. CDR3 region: CASSFGLVGEQFF. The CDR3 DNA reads TGTGCCAGCAGCTTCGGACTAGTGGGGGAGCAGTTCTTC.